This passage covers 27 T cell receptor beta chains from one sample sequenced in a study of blood T cell repertoires in COVID-19. Assay: immunoSEQ multiplex PCR; the TCRdb copy retains only in-frame clones and omits some. This sample has around 25,000 clones, with roughly 74% found just once. Sequencing input: peripheral blood. The receptors originated from a man aged 45-65 years with COVID-19, enrolled during active disease.

This clone was seen a single time. This sequence joins TRBV29-1 and TRBJ1-1, with D tentatively TRBD1 (6 bases). Germline values: CDR1 SQVTM, CDR2 ANQGSEA. The V and J ends lost 7 bases and 0 bases respectively, with 12 bases between them. The CDR3 is 13 amino acids. The CDR3 DNA is TGCAGCGGGGGGGGCAGACTGAACACTGAAGCTTTCTTT. Amino acids: CSGGGRLNTEAFF.

The chain recombines TRBV18 with TRBJ2-3; D possibly corresponds to TRBD2 (6 bases). CDR3 length equals 20 residues. The germline CDR1 and CDR2 sequences are KGHSH and LQKENI. V dropped 2 bases and J dropped 3 bases, with 27 bases sitting between them. CDR3 bases: TGTGCCAGCTCACCAAAATCTCGAGCGGGCCGTACCGAAGCGACAGATACGCAGTATTTT. Amino acid sequence: CASSPKSRAGRTEATDTQYF.

V gene TRBV6-1 combines with J gene TRBJ2-2, with D perhaps matching TRBD2 (5 bases). Germline V gene data show CDR1 as MNHNS and CDR2 as SASEGT. V was shortened by 1 base and J by 2 bases, with 8 bases between the two germline ends. The CDR3 is 15 residues long. The CDR3 DNA is TGTGCCAGCAGTGAAGGTAGCGCAAACACCGGGGAGCTGTTTTTT. Translating gives CASSEGSANTGELFF.

The chain couples TRBV27 to TRBJ2-1, with 10 bases identical to TRBD1. J was trimmed by 6 bases and V by 5 bases; bases with no gene match: 7. Germline CDR1 is MNHEY and CDR2 is SMNVEV (reference sequence). This CDR3 has 15 amino acids. This chain's CDR3 is CASSHRDRGFNEQFF. The CDR3 DNA is TGTGCCAGCAGTCACCGGGACAGGGGTTTCAATGAGCAGTTCTTC.

The chain uses TRBV15 and TRBJ2-5, with D possibly matching TRBD1 (5 bases). The CDR3 is 13 residues long. CDR1 is LNHNV and CDR2 is YYDKDF in the germline V gene (reference sequence). Trimming cost V 7 bases and J 4 bases, with 13 bases left between them. CDR3 in DNA: TGTGCCACCAACCCAGGGTCGCGAGAGACCCAGTACTTC. Translation: CATNPGSRETQYF.

DNA for the CDR3: TGTGCCAGCAGCTCTAGCGAAATGGAGACCCAGTACTTC. Translating gives CASSSSEMETQYF. The chain carries TRBV5-4 and TRBJ2-5; the D gene is possibly TRBD2 (6 bases). Germline lookup yields CDR1 SGHNT and CDR2 YYREEE (reference sequence). This CDR3 has 13 amino acids. V lost 3 bases and J lost 5, with 11 bases in between.

The chain employs TRBV5-1 and TRBJ1-2, with 9 bases identical to TRBD1. This CDR3 is built from 14 residues. The V gene's germline CDR1 is SGHRS and CDR2 YFSETQ. Unmatched junction bases numbered 9, after V lost 4 bases and J lost 8 bases. CDR3 DNA: TGCGCCAGCAGCCAACTGGGACAGGGAGACGGCTACACCTTC. It encodes CASSQLGQGDGYTF. Based on the CDR3 plus reference TRBV5-1 and TRBJ1-2, the full variable domain is KAGVTQTPRYLIKTRGQQVTLSCSPISGHRSVSWYQQTPGQGLQFLFEYFSETQRNKGNFPGRFSGRQFSNSRSEMNVSTLELGDSALYLCASSQLGQGDGYTFGSGTRLTVV.

The CDR3 is CASSTGQSSLQYF. CDR3 sequence (DNA): TGTGCCAGCAGTACGGGACAGTCGTCTTTGCAGTACTTC. The chain couples TRBV6-5 to TRBJ2-7, with 7 positions matching TRBD1. CDR1 and CDR2 (germline): MNHEY, SVGAGI. The ends lost 5 bases at V and 9 bases at J; junction bases unmatched: 10. This CDR3 region has 13 residues.

V usage is TRBV29-1 and J usage is TRBJ1-2; no definite D call. There are 14 residues in the CDR3. Trimming removed 3 bases at V and 3 bases at J, with 14 bases between. Germline V gene sequence: CDR1 SQVTM, CDR2 ANQGSEA. Here the CDR3 reads CSVDSQIQDYGYTF. DNA of the CDR3: TGCAGCGTTGATTCCCAGATTCAAGACTATGGCTACACCTTC.

The J gene is TRBJ1-4, the V gene TRBV5-1; D is undetermined. V was pared by 0 bases and J by 5 bases, with 11 bases between. The CDR3 sequence is 15 residues long. In germline, CDR1 is SGHRS, CDR2 YFSETQ. CDR3 sequence reads: CASSLGNARNEKLFF. Here the CDR3 DNA reads TGCGCCAGCAGCTTGGGTAACGCCAGAAATGAAAAACTGTTTTTT.

This chain links TRBV24-1 with TRBJ2-1; D possibly corresponds to TRBD1 (6 bases). V lost 2 bases to trimming and J lost 0 bases, with 7 bases between them. Germline lookup yields CDR1 KGHDR and CDR2 SFDVKD. This CDR3 contains 15 residues. CDR3 sequence: CATSDSDSSYNEQFF. The CDR3 bases are TGTGCCACCAGTGATTCGGACAGCTCCTACAATGAGCAGTTCTTC.

The chain carries TRBV5-1 and TRBJ1-5; 7 bases fit TRBD1. Germline CDR1 and CDR2: SGHRS and YFSETQ. CDR3 size: 13 residues. Trimming cost V 4 bases and J 5 bases; bases outside gene matches: 3. CDR3 coding DNA: TGCGCCAGCAGCCAAACAGGGGATCAGCCCCAGCATTTT. This sequence encodes CASSQTGDQPQHF.

This rearrangement joins TRBV5-5 to TRBJ1-4; D is ambiguous. This CDR3 has 13 amino acids. Germline-derived CDR1 and CDR2 are SGHKS and YYEKEE (reference sequence). V was shortened by 2 bases and J by 4 bases, with 6 bases between the two germline ends. Here the CDR3 reads CASSLAGNEKLFF. The CDR3 DNA reads TGTGCCAGCAGCTTAGCCGGTAATGAAAAACTGTTTTTT.

V gene TRBV6-4 combines with J gene TRBJ1-4; 8 bases fit TRBD1. CDR3 length: 15 amino acids. Per the germline V gene, CDR1 is MRHNA and CDR2 is SNTAGT. V was clipped by 4 bases and J by 7 bases; unmatched bases: 8. The CDR3 region has the DNA TGTGCCAGCAGTGCCGGACAGGGAGTGTGTGAAAAACTGTTTTTT. Its protein product is CASSAGQGVCEKLFF.

The chain recombines TRBV2 with TRBJ2-5, with D possibly TRBD1 on 5 matching bases. Trimming pared 7 bases from V and 4 bases from J, leaving 13 bases between. CDR3 size: 13 residues. The germline gives CDR1 SNHLY, CDR2 FYNNEI. CDR3 DNA sequence: TGTGCCAGCAACAAACAGGAGAGAGAGACCCAGTACTTC. It specifies CASNKQERETQYF.

The chain employs TRBV10-2 and TRBJ2-2; 13 bases fit TRBD2. CDR3 length equals 16 residues. Germline CDR1 and CDR2: WSHSY and SAAADI. Trimming cost V 3 bases and J 6 bases; bases outside gene matches: 4. The CDR3 sequence is CASSDPGLAGPGELFF. The CDR3 DNA reads as TGCGCCAGCAGTGACCCGGGACTAGCGGGACCCGGGGAGCTGTTTTTT.

The chain links TRBV28 to TRBJ2-3, with TRBD2 identical over 10 bases. The V and J ends lost 5 bases and 5 bases, in that order; junction bases with no gene match: 4. The CDR3 covers 14 residues. Germline V gene sequence: CDR1 MDHEN, CDR2 SYDVKM. The CDR3: CASSSGGAKDTQYF. As DNA, the CDR3 is TGTGCCAGCAGTAGCGGGGGGGCCAAAGATACGCAGTATTTT.

This clone was detected only once. The chain is built from TRBV11-3 and TRBJ1-5, with D maybe TRBD1 (5 bases). Trimming stripped 5 bases from V and 4 bases from J, with 18 bases between. This CDR3 is built from 16 residues. Germline CDR1 and CDR2: SGHNT and YENEEA. Here the CDR3 DNA reads TGTGCCAGCAGCCCCTGGGAGGGCAGGGCAAATCAGCCCCAGCATTTT. The encoded protein is CASSPWEGRANQPQHF.

This chain connects TRBV6-6 to TRBJ2-1; D might be TRBD1 (5 bases). The CDR3 has 16 amino acids. V shed 2 bases and J shed 0 bases, with 11 bases lying between them. Germline assignment: CDR1 MNHNY and CDR2 SVGAGI (reference sequence). The CDR3 here is CASSYRGFLSYNEQFF. In DNA form, the CDR3 reads TGTGCCAGCAGTTACAGGGGTTTTCTCTCCTACAATGAGCAGTTCTTC.

The J gene is TRBJ1-2, the V gene TRBV5-5, with TRBD1 matching 10 bases. Germline V gene data show CDR1 as SGHKS and CDR2 as YYEKEE (reference sequence). This CDR3 is built from 16 residues. V was pared by 3 bases and J by 1 base, with 6 bases of the junction left unmatched. The CDR3 spells CASSSTGGVGNYGYTF. The CDR3 region has the DNA TGTGCCAGCAGCTCGACAGGGGGCGTCGGTAACTATGGCTACACCTTC.

The rearrangement uses TRBV12-3 or TRBV12-4 and TRBJ1-6; D remains unclear. Trimming stripped 4 bases from V and 7 bases from J, with 5 bases between. The CDR3 has 12 amino acids. The CDR3 region has the DNA TGTGCCAGCAGTTCTCCCAATTCACCCCTCCACTTT. It encodes CASSSPNSPLHF.

The gene calls are TRBV10-2 and TRBJ1-1; TRBD1 is a possible D gene (5 bases). This CDR3 contains 13 residues. CDR1 WSHSY and CDR2 SAAADI come from the germline V gene. Trimming removed 6 bases at V and 2 bases at J, with 10 bases between. For the CDR3, the DNA is TGCGCCAGCAGGGTACAGGCCAACACTGAAGCTTTCTTT. It codes for CASRVQANTEAFF.

The rearrangement uses TRBV6-5 and TRBJ1-1; D gene uncertain. V lost 0 bases and J lost 5, with 7 bases in between. The CDR3 contains 13 residues. CDR1 MNHEY and CDR2 SVGAGI come from the germline V gene. In nucleotides, the CDR3 is TGTGCCAGCAGTTACTCAGCACGGACTGAAGCTTTCTTT. Protein: CASSYSARTEAFF.

This chain connects TRBV30 to TRBJ2-7; a possible D gene is TRBD2 (6 bases). Trimming cost V 5 bases and J 0 bases, with 11 bases left between them. Germline V gene lookup returns CDR1 GTSNPN and CDR2 SVGIG (reference sequence). The CDR3 is 13 residues long. CDR3 bases: TGTGCCTGGCGGGACGGGAGCTCCTACGAGCAGTACTTC. Amino acids: CAWRDGSSYEQYF.

This chain joins TRBV28 and TRBJ1-2; no firm D call. Germline lookup yields CDR1 MDHEN and CDR2 SYDVKM. The CDR3 has 15 amino acids. Trimming pared 4 bases from V and 7 bases from J, leaving 19 bases between. The CDR3, as DNA: TGTGCCAGCAGTTCCACCCCTGGAGGGATGGGTGGCTACACCTTC. Translated, it gives CASSSTPGGMGGYTF.

In this sample, this clone turned up a few times. V is TRBV2 and J is TRBJ1-1, with a tentative D call TRBD1 (6 bases). Trimming pared 9 bases from V and 5 bases from J, leaving 16 bases between. CDR1 is SNHLY, CDR2 FYNNEI, per germline. CDR3 length: 13 residues. This chain's CDR3 is CARGSTGRTEAFF. As DNA, the CDR3 is TGTGCCAGAGGATCCACAGGGAGAACTGAAGCTTTCTTT. The full variable domain, rest sourced from reference TRBV2 and TRBJ1-1, is EPEVTQTPSHQVTQMGQEVILRCVPISNHLYFYWYRQILGQKVEFLVSFYNNEISEKSEIFDDQFSVERPDGSNFTLKIRSTKLEDSAMYFCARGSTGRTEAFFGQGTRLTVV.

The genes are TRBV19 and TRBJ1-5, with D possibly TRBD1 on 5 matching bases. This CDR3 has 15 residues. Per the germline V gene, CDR1 is LNHDA and CDR2 is SQIVND (reference sequence). Between the trimmed V and J ends, which lost 1 base and 2 bases, there was a span of 9 bases. This chain's CDR3 is CASSIALGRNQPQHF. The CDR3, as DNA: TGTGCCAGTAGTATAGCGTTGGGGCGCAATCAGCCCCAGCATTTT. Filled out from reference TRBV19 and TRBJ1-5, the complete variable domain reads DGGITQSPKYLFRKEGQNVTLSCEQNLNHDAMYWYRQDPGQGLRLIYYSQIVNDFQKGDIAEGYSVSREKKESFPLTVTSAQKNPTAFYLCASSIALGRNQPQHFGDGTRLSIL.